One T cell receptor (beta chain) is described in this entry. Its antigen remains unknown. The data stem from a study of shared clonotypes between healthy human individuals. Study context: With ages of 18 to 49, the donors were a couple of women and a few men. Overall study findings and caveats: It was the few donors that limited the genetic and exposure-history diversity represented.

PCR replicates performed on unsorted PBMC used around 0.3 ug DNA, tens of thousands of T cell genomes. Data came from immunoSEQ multiplex PCR; TCRdb stores just in-frame clones and leaves some out. This sample has hundreds of thousands of clones, with 75% to 85% found just once. Caucasian adults residing in Nashville, Tennessee made up all the donors. Trimming cost V 1 base and J 8 bases, with 3 bases left between them. The CDR3 is 11 residues long. CDR1 and CDR2 from the germline V gene are LGHNA and YNFKEQ. The clonotype was recovered from a middle-aged woman in good health. Some clones in this sample may be carry-over from other donors' samples. This chain links TRBV4-2 with TRBJ2-1; D not resolved. The sample taken for sequencing was PBMCs. CDR3 amino acids: CASSQVDEQFF. CDR3 nucleotide sequence: TGTGCCAGCAGCCAAGTAGATGAGCAGTTCTTC.